This T cell receptor (beta chain) was sequenced during a study of CD8+ T cells in alopecia areata. Study summary: The investigators scored severity in treated patients by the percentage of affected scalp area.

The CDR3 runs to 11 residues. CDR1 is DFQATT and CDR2 is SNEGSKA in the germline V gene (reference sequence). Trimming left V 5 bases short and J 10 bases short, with 12 bases between. Whole-study findings and limits: Normal-skin resident alphabeta T cells also appear among scalp sample sequences. Among the top 100, expanded CD8+ clones, as well as scalp clonality, were significantly decreased by tofacitinib.

Treatment indicated: oral pan-JAK inhibitor, 5-10 mg twice daily. Alopecia areata patients provided lesional scalp punch biopsies and peripheral blood. RNA extraction and reverse transcription yielded cDNA as sequencing template. Profiling relied on immunoSEQ multiplex PCR, and the TCRdb table lists in-frame clones only, not all of them. The data contain hundreds of thousands of clones, roughly 63% of them singletons. With regard to this clone: What it binds is not known.

Sample: CD4+ T cells sorted from blood, taken at week 52, from a patient treated with tofacitinib. The chain joins TRBV20-1 to TRBJ2-1; unclear D gene. This TCR was recovered from a human donor with alopecia areata. This chain's CDR3 is CSARGLGEQFF. CDR3 nucleotides: TGCAGTGCTCGAGGATTAGGGGAGCAGTTCTTC.